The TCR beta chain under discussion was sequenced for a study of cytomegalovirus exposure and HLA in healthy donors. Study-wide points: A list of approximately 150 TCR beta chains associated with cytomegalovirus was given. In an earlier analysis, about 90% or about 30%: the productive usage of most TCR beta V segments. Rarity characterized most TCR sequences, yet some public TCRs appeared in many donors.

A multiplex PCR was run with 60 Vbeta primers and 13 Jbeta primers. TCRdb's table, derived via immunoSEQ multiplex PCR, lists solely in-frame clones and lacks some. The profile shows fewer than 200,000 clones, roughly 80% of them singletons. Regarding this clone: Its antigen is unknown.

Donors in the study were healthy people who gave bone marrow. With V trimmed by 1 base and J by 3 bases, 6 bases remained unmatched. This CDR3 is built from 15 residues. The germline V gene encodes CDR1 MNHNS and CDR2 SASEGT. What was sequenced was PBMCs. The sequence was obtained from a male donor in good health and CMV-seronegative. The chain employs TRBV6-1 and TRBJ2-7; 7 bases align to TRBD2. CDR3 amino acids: CASSEVASGVYEQYF. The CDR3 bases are TGTGCCAGCAGTGAAGTTGCCAGCGGGGTCTACGAGCAGTACTTC.